Below, 28 T cell receptor beta chains from the same sample are listed, as sequenced in a study of CD4 and CD8 cells across lung adenocarcinoma regions. TCRdb reprocessed the PCR reads with MiXCR, giving one entry per CDR3 protein. The top ten clones hold 15% to 20% of a sample with under 4,000 distinct CDR3 sequences, around three fifths of them seen once. The sample comprised CD8+ T cells from the margin of a lung tumor. Receptor source: a female donor with lung adenocarcinoma. The CD4 and CD8 labels of this study may be unreliable.

This chain uses TRBV7-2 with TRBJ2-3; the D gene is possibly TRBD2 (6 bases). V lost 5 bases and J lost 1, with 10 bases in between. Germline CDR1 and CDR2: SGHTA and FQGNSA. The CDR3 consists of 14 residues. The CDR3: CASSQLAGTDTQYF. CDR3 DNA sequence: TGTGCCAGCAGCCAACTAGCAGGCACAGATACGCAGTATTTT.

This clonotype was counted only a few times. The chain is built from TRBV4-1 and TRBJ2-1; D is ambiguous. The germline V gene has CDR1 MGHRA and CDR2 YSYEKL. V was pared by 6 bases and J by 4 bases, with 7 bases between. This CDR3 region has 12 residues. In DNA, the CDR3 is TGCGCCAGCAGTGGGCTGTACAATGAGCAGTTCTTC. This translates into CASSGLYNEQFF.

Remarks on this clonotype: A read error may account for a junction end that differs from germline. The chain couples TRBV7-7 to TRBJ2-4; 7 bases match TRBD1. CDR1 and CDR2 from the germline V gene are SSHAT and FNYEAQ (reference sequence). The CDR3 length is 16 residues. The CDR3, as DNA: TGTGCTAGCAGCTTAAGGGGGCGGTGGTTCACAAACATGCAGTATTTC. It translates to CASSLRGRWFTNMQYF. Looking up the rest from reference TRBV7-7 and TRBJ2-4 gives the full variable domain: GAGVSQSPRYKVTKRGQDVTLRCDPISSHATLYWYQQALGQGPEFLTYFNYEAQPDKSGLPSDRFSAERPEGSISTLTIQRTEQRDSAMYRCASSLRGRWFTNMQYFGAGTRLSVL.

This clonotype was observed once. The chain couples TRBV6-1 to TRBJ2-4; D might be TRBD1 or TRBD2, each matching 6 bases. The CDR3 runs 15 residues. Per the germline V gene, CDR1 is MNHNS and CDR2 is SASEGT. The CDR3 sequence is CGRASGTGAKNTQYF. For the CDR3, the DNA is TGTGGCCGCGCCTCGGGGACGGGGGCCAAAAATACTCAGTACTTC.

This clonotype occurred once. This chain links TRBV24-1 with TRBJ2-3; 11 positions agree with TRBD1. The junction had 26 bases not matched to a gene; V was cut back by 3 bases and J by 10 bases. The CDR3 sequence is 21 residues long. CDR1 KGHDR and CDR2 SFDVKD come from the germline V gene. The CDR3, as DNA: TGTGCCACCAGTGATCCAAGGACTAGAGGGACAGGGGGTGTGAGCACCGGGGCGCAGTATTTT. It codes for CATSDPRTRGTGGVSTGAQYF.

The sample holds a few counts of this clonotype. The chain has TRBV7-6 and TRBJ2-2; 10 bases line up with TRBD1. Looked up from germline, CDR1 is SGHVS and CDR2 is FNYEAQ. The CDR3 totals 16 residues. The ends lost 0 bases at V and 7 bases at J; junction bases unmatched: 5. The CDR3 is CASSLATGGQGGELFF. For the CDR3, the DNA is TGTGCCAGCAGCTTAGCGACAGGGGGCCAGGGCGGGGAGCTGTTTTTT. Supplemented by reference TRBV7-6 and TRBJ2-2, the full variable domain reads GAGVSQSPRYKVTKRGQDVALRCDPISGHVSLYWYRQALGQGPEFLTYFNYEAQQDKSGLPNDRFSAERPEGSISTLTIQRTEQRDSAMYRCASSLATGGQGGELFFGEGSRLTVL.

The V gene is TRBV11-2, the J gene TRBJ2-5, with D possibly TRBD2 on 5 matching bases. The last part of the DNA fits TRBJ2-7 better; the J call may be wrong. Looked up from germline, CDR1 is SGHAT and CDR2 is FQNNGV. The CDR3 has 14 residues. CDR3 protein: CASSYEGRGYEQYF. The CDR3 coding sequence is TGTGCCAGCAGCTACGAGGGAAGAGGCTACGAGCAGTACTTC.

The V call is TRBV6-1, the J call TRBJ1-1; D uncertain. Near its end, the DNA agrees better with TRBJ1-6, so the J call may be wrong. Per germline, CDR1 MNHNS and CDR2 SASEGT. The CDR3 is made up of 15 amino acids. CDR3 loop: CASSQRPIFNSPLHF. CDR3 in DNA: TGTGCCAGCAGCCAACGACCAATTTTCAATTCACCCCTCCACTTT.

The V and J genes are TRBV27 and TRBJ2-2; 10 bases match TRBD2. The V segment lost 5 bases and the J segment 0 bases; nucleotides outside the gene matches: 6. Germline V gene lookup returns CDR1 MNHEY and CDR2 SMNVEV (reference sequence). This CDR3 contains 17 residues. The DNA of the CDR3 is TGTGCCAGCAGTGCCAGAGCGGGGGGGGCGAACACCGGGGAGCTGTTTTTT. It codes for CASSARAGGANTGELFF.

The chain links TRBV5-1 to TRBJ2-1; 12 bases align to TRBD2. The J call is in doubt because the DNA end fits TRBJ2-5 better. Germline loops: CDR1 SGHRS, CDR2 YFSETQ. This CDR3 is 18 amino acids long. CDR3 sequence reads: CASSKSSSGRGGQETQYF. The CDR3 DNA follows: TGCGCCAGCAGCAAGTCTTCTAGCGGGAGGGGGGGTCAAGAGACCCAGTACTTC.

The chain joins TRBV6-1 to TRBJ2-1; D is possibly TRBD1 (5 bases). The J call may not be correct, given that the DNA end is closer to TRBJ2-7. In germline, CDR1 is MNHNS, CDR2 SASEGT. This CDR3 spans 14 amino acids. Written as DNA, the CDR3 is TGTGCCAGCGGGCCACGCAGGGCGAGCTACGAGCAGTACTTC. Translating it yields CASGPRRASYEQYF.

The rearrangement links TRBV3-1 to TRBJ2-7; no clear D gene. Germline V gene sequence: CDR1 LGHDT, CDR2 YNNKEL (reference sequence). This CDR3 region has 12 residues. V gave up 2 bases and J gave up 6 bases, with 8 bases separating them. This CDR3 is CASSQSWGEQYF. The DNA of the CDR3 is TGTGCCAGCAGCCAAAGTTGGGGCGAGCAGTACTTC.

This clonotype was recorded only once. The chain joins TRBV12-5 to TRBJ2-7, with TRBD2 matching 7 bases. The end of the DNA fits TRBJ2-1 better, so the J call may be wrong. The CDR3 is made up of 12 amino acids. Germline V gene lookup returns CDR1 LGHNT and CDR2 FRNRAP. CDR3 loop: CASGGTYNEQFF. CDR3 sequence (DNA): TGTGCTAGCGGGGGGACCTACAATGAGCAGTTCTTC.

The V gene is TRBV6-1, the J gene TRBJ1-2, with a weak D call TRBD1 (6 bases). V was clipped by 4 bases and J by 7 bases, with 13 bases between them. CDR1 is MNHNS and CDR2 is SASEGT in the germline V gene. This CDR3 is 13 amino acids long. The CDR3 region is CASSGVLRGGYTF. The CDR3 coding sequence is TGTGCCAGCAGTGGGGTTCTCAGGGGTGGCTACACCTTC.

The chain employs TRBV6-5 and TRBJ1-6; D remains unclear. Deletions cut 0 bases from V and 11 bases from J, with 14 bases between. CDR3 size: 15 residues. CDR1 is MNHEY, CDR2 SVGAGI, per germline. The CDR3 loop reads CASSYSNERSTPLHF. The CDR3 bases are TGTGCCAGCAGTTACTCGAATGAGAGATCAACACCCCTCCACTTT.

The V and J genes are TRBV12-3 or TRBV12-4 and TRBJ2-1; 13 bases are a match to TRBD2. The V and J ends lost 6 bases and 5 bases, in that order; junction bases with no gene match: 7. The CDR3 length is 16 residues. The CDR3 DNA reads TGTGCCAGCAGCCAACTAGCGGGAGGGCCACACAATGAGCAGTTCTTC. Its protein is CASSQLAGGPHNEQFF.

CDR3 amino acids: CASSEAFDLPQHF. The CDR3 DNA reads as TGTGCCAGCAGTGAAGCATTCGATCTGCCCCAGCATTTT. V is TRBV6-1 and J is TRBJ1-5; D uncertain. Germline V lookup: CDR1 MNHNS, CDR2 SASEGT. The CDR3 runs 13 residues. Trimming took 0 bases from V and 9 from J, leaving 9 bases between them.

By sample share, this clonotype is large. The gene calls are TRBV6-1 and TRBJ2-1; 7 bases line up with TRBD1. The DNA matches TRBJ2-7 better at its end, which makes the J call doubtful. The CDR3 is 15 amino acids. CDR1 and CDR2 from the germline V gene are MNHNS and SASEGT. CDR3 nucleotides: TGTGCCAGCAGTACCACTTCAGGGGGAGACTACGAGCAGTACTTC. It translates to CASSTTSGGDYEQYF.

This chain uses TRBV6-1 with TRBJ1-1, with 11 bases fitting TRBD1. Trimming removed 6 bases from V and 0 bases from J; junction bases left unmatched: 18. In germline, CDR1 is MNHNS, CDR2 SASEGT. The CDR3 totals 20 residues. CDR3 in DNA: TGTGCCAGCAGGAACATTCGGACAGGGGGCAAGGAGACTTTGAACACTGAAGCTTTCTTT. Amino acids: CASRNIRTGGKETLNTEAFF.

The chain is built from TRBV27 and TRBJ1-1, with TRBD1 identical over 9 bases. The CDR3 is made up of 18 amino acids. V shed 5 bases and J 1 base; nucleotides not matched to a gene: 14. Germline V lookup: CDR1 MNHEY, CDR2 SMNVEV (reference sequence). In DNA, the CDR3 is TGTGCCAGCAGTCCCGCCGGTGGACAGGGGTCCTGGAACACTGAAGCTTTCTTT. It codes for CASSPAGGQGSWNTEAFF.

The gene calls are TRBV6-1 and TRBJ1-2; D not certain. The germline V gene has CDR1 MNHNS and CDR2 SASEGT. Trimming shortened V by 1 base and J by 6 bases, and 18 bases separated the two germline ends. The CDR3 runs 16 residues. The CDR3 region is CASSEGSRISEDGYTF. CDR3 DNA sequence: TGTGCCAGCAGTGAAGGGAGCAGGATTTCCGAAGATGGCTACACCTTC.

The rearrangement joins TRBV29-1 to TRBJ2-1; 7 bases are shared with TRBD2. Germline lookup yields CDR1 SQVTM and CDR2 ANQGSEA. The CDR3 covers 14 residues. V gave up 4 bases and J gave up 9 bases; unmatched junction bases: 12. The CDR3 sequence is CSVGSEAGTSEQFF. Here the CDR3 DNA reads TGCAGCGTTGGGTCGGAAGCGGGAACTTCTGAGCAGTTCTTC.

This clonotype appeared a few times. This chain uses TRBV6-1 with TRBJ1-1, with 8 bases identical to TRBD1. Germline CDR1 reads MNHNS; CDR2 reads SASEGT. After removal of 6 bases from V and 2 bases from J, the junction contained 8 bases not matched to a gene. The CDR3 has 15 residues. In DNA, the CDR3 is TGTGCCAGCAGCGAACTCGGACAGGGAAACACTGAAGCTTTCTTT. This sequence encodes CASSELGQGNTEAFF.

The rearrangement joins TRBV7-2 to TRBJ2-1, with 9 bases fitting TRBD1. The J call is in doubt because the DNA end fits TRBJ2-7 better. Germline V gene data show CDR1 as SGHTA and CDR2 as FQGNSA. The CDR3 length is 14 residues. The CDR3 is CASSQDRGSYEQYF. The CDR3 DNA follows: TGTGCCAGCAGCCAGGACAGGGGAAGCTACGAGCAGTACTTC.

About this clonotype itself: The conserved final phenylalanine or tryptophan is absent from the CDR3, which likely points to a read error. The chain combines TRBV7-2 with TRBJ2-7; D might be TRBD2 (5 bases). The DNA matches TRBJ2-1 better at its end, which makes the J call doubtful. CDR3 length: 15 amino acids. Germline CDR1 is SGHTA and CDR2 is FQGNSA. CDR3 sequence (DNA): TGTGCCAGCAGCTTAGACCGGTCTAGCCACAATGAGCAGTTCTTA. Its protein product is CASSLDRSSHNEQFL.

This clonotype is labeled large. The J gene is TRBJ2-1, the V gene TRBV10-3; either TRBD1 or TRBD2 may supply D (5 bases each). The assigned J gene may be wrong: the sequence end matches TRBJ2-5 better. Germline V gene lookup returns CDR1 ENHRY and CDR2 SYGVKD. The CDR3 runs 16 residues. The CDR3 bases are TGTGCCATCAGTGGAGGGGCAGGCGATACTCGAGAGACCCAGTACTTC. Translation: CAISGGAGDTRETQYF.

This clonotype is medium-sized in the sample. This chain connects TRBV6-1 to TRBJ1-3, with 7 nucleotides matching TRBD1. Germline trimming cut 6 bases from V and 1 base from J; bases unmatched to any gene: 9. CDR1 is MNHNS, CDR2 SASEGT, per germline. The CDR3 runs to 16 residues. The CDR3 loop reads CASRTGTERSGNTIYF. The CDR3 nucleotides are TGTGCCAGCAGAACCGGGACAGAACGTTCTGGAAACACCATATATTTT.

V is TRBV6-5 and J is TRBJ2-3; 7 bases align to TRBD2. Unmatched junction bases numbered 8, after V lost 0 bases and J lost 5 bases. The length of the CDR3 is 16 residues. CDR1 MNHEY and CDR2 SVGAGI come from the germline V gene. The CDR3 nucleotides read TGTGCCAGCAGTTACTCCCCGGGGCCGGGGGGAGATACGCAGTATTTT. The encoded protein is CASSYSPGPGGDTQYF.